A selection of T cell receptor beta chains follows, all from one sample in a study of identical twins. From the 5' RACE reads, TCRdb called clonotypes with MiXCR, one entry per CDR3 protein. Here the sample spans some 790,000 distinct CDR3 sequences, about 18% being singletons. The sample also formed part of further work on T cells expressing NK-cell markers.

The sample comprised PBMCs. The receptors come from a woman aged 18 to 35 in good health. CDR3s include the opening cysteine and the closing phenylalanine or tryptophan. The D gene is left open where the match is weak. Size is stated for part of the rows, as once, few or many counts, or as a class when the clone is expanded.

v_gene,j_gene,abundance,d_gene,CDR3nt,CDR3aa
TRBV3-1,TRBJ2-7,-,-,TGTGCCAGCAGCCCCCAAGGGACGGAATACGAGCAGTACTTC,CASSPQGTEYEQYF
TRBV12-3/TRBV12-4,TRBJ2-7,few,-,TGTGCCAGCAGTCGGGGAGGGGGCCAGGTGGTATACGAGCAGTACTTC,CASSRGGGQVVYEQYF
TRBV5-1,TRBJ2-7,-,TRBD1,TGCGCCAGCAGCGCCGGGACAGGGACGCTCGAGCAGTACTTC,CASSAGTGTLEQYF
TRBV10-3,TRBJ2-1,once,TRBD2,TGTGCCATCAGGGAGACTAGCGTGAGCTACAATGAGCAGTTCTTC,CAIRETSVSYNEQFF
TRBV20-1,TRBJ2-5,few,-,TGCAGTGCTAGAGAATCCGGGCCCCAAGAGACCCAGTACTTC,CSARESGPQETQYF
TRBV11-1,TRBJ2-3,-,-,TGTGCCAGCAGCTTACGACCGGTGTCAGATACGCAGTATTTT,CASSLRPVSDTQYF
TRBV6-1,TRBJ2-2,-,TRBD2,TGTGCCATCAAGCGGGCTAGCGGCTCTACCGGGGAGCTGTTTTTT,CAIKRASGSTGELFF
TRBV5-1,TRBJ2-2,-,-,TGCGCCAGCAGCTTGGCCGCTAGCCATAACACCGGGGAGCTGTTTTTT,CASSLAASHNTGELFF
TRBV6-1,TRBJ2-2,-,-,TGTGCCAGCAGCGATACTAGAAGTTATGGCACCGGGGAGCTGTTTTTT,CASSDTRSYGTGELFF
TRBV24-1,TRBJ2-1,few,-,TGTGCCACCGCCGACAGGGATCAAGCGGGGGCCCACAATGAGCAGTTCTTC,CATADRDQAGAHNEQFF
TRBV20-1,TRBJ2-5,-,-,TGCAGTGCGCCTGAAAACCCGGGACTCCAAGAGACCCAGTACTTC,CSAPENPGLQETQYF
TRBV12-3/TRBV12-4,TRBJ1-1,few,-,TGTGCCAGCAGGGGCTTACGGGGGTTGAACACTGAAGCTTTCTTT,CASRGLRGLNTEAFF
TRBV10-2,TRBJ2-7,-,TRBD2,TGCGCCAGCATCCAGCGGGGGGCTCCCTACGAGCAGTACTTC,CASIQRGAPYEQYF
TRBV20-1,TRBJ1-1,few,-,TGCAGTGCTCGGCACTGGGGGGAGGACCCTGAAGCTTTCTTT,CSARHWGEDPEAFF
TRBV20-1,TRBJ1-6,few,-,TGCAGTGCTAGAGTGAACAGGGCCGGACTCCACTTT,CSARVNRAGLHF
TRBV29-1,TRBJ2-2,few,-,TGCAGCGCGGGGTTCACCGGGGAGCTGTTTTTT,CSAGFTGELFF
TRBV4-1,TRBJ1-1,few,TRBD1,TGCGCCAGCAGCCTGGGCCTGACAGGGGAGGCTGAAGCTTTCTTT,CASSLGLTGEAEAFF
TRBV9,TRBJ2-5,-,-,TGTGCCAGCAGCGGAGGACGAGGTCAAGAGACCCAGTACTTC,CASSGGRGQETQYF
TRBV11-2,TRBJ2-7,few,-,TGTGCCAGCGGCCCCCCCGGGATCCTTCGTTACGAGCAGTACTTC,CASGPPGILRYEQYF
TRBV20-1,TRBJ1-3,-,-,TGCAGTGCTAGAGGAAGACTAACTGGAAACACCATATATTTT,CSARGRLTGNTIYF